This T cell receptor (beta chain) was identified during a study of CXCR3-negative and CXCR3-positive naive CD8 T cells. UMI labels and 5' RACE were used to prepare the TRB cDNA libraries. TCRdb re-called the 5' RACE reads; one entry per CDR3 protein, DNA not given. This table holds 100,000 to 150,000 distinct CDR3 sequences. The study's findings and limits: Researchers report that CXCR3-positive naive cells carry more hydrophobic TRB CDR3s than CXCR3-negative naive cells.

With regard to this clonotype: Its matching antigen is unknown.

Germline-derived CDR1 and CDR2 are SGHRS and YFSETQ. This CDR3 comprises 15 residues. This chain uses TRBV5-1 with TRBJ1-5. The receptor's source is a human donor in good health. Some clones in this sample may be carry-over from other donors' samples. The sequenced material came from naive CXCR3+ CD8+ T cells from blood. Indicated subset: CD45RO-CCR7+CD27+CD95- naive CD8+ T cells expressing CXCR3 (TNR3+). This CDR3 is CASSLEEGHNQPQHF.